This T cell receptor beta chain was captured by sequencing in a study of cytomegalovirus exposure and HLA in healthy donors. Study-level points and caveats: In vitro experiments confirmed that three CMV-associated chains were specific for CMV antigens. TCR beta chains numbering under 200 were designated cytomegalovirus-associated.

This clone has just a few counts. Its antigen is not identified. Libraries were prepared by immunoSEQ multiplex PCR; TCRdb keeps only in-frame clonotypes and omits some of them. The sample holds about 190,000 clones, roughly 80% seen once. The donors were in the roughly 120-subject validation cohort, distinct from the roughly 600-subject first cohort. With 0 bases removed from V and 8 bases from J, the gap between germline ends came to 14 bases. The length of the CDR3 is 14 residues. From germline, CDR1 is SGHRS and CDR2 YFSETQ. The sequencing sample was made of PBMCs. This chain links TRBV5-1 with TRBJ1-2, with TRBD1 as a possible D gene (6 bases). This clonotype originated in a woman between 18 and 30 years old in good health and CMV-seropositive. CDR3 sequence: CASSLAATGGGYTF. The CDR3 coding sequence is TGCGCCAGCAGCTTGGCAGCGACAGGCGGCGGCTACACCTTC.